This T cell receptor beta chain was documented in a study of cytomegalovirus exposure and HLA in healthy donors. The study's findings and limits: The study recorded 150 to 200 TCR beta chains that were cytomegalovirus-associated.

The CDR3 loop spans 17 amino acids. Germline V CDR1 and CDR2: SEHNR, FQNEAQ (reference sequence). The V and J ends lost 5 bases and 3 bases, in that order; junction bases with no gene match: 13. Here immunoSEQ multiplex PCR was the method, and the copy in TCRdb shows in-frame clones only, minus some. This table holds 240,000 or so clones, approximately 86% found once. For this clone: Its antigen is not known.

The chain is built from TRBV7-9 and TRBJ2-1; 7 nucleotides match TRBD1. The source of this sequence is a woman aged 25 to 39 in good health and CMV-seropositive. Sequenced input: PBMCs. The CDR3 coding sequence is TGTGCCAGCAGCGGACGCCGGGACAGAAACAGCTACAATGAGCAGTTCTTC. It yields the protein CASSGRRDRNSYNEQFF.